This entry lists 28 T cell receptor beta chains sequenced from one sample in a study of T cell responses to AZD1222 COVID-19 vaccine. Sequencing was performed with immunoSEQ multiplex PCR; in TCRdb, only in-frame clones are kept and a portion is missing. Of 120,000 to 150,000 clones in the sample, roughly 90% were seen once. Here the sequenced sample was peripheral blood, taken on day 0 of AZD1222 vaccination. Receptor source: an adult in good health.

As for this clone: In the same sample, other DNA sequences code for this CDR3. This CDR3 is CASSDGTGRHEKLFF. For the CDR3, the DNA is TGTGCCAGCAGCGATGGGACAGGGCGGCATGAAAAACTGTTTTTT. V gene TRBV9 combines with J gene TRBJ1-4; TRBD1 matches at 9 bases. CDR1 is SGDLS, CDR2 YYNGEE, per germline. V was pared by 3 bases and J by 6 bases, with 6 bases of the junction left unmatched. The CDR3 runs to 15 residues.

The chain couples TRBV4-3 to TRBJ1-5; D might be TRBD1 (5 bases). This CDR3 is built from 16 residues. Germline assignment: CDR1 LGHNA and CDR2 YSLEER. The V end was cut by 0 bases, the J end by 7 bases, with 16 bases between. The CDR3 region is CASSQDLQGVPQPQHF. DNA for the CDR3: TGCGCCAGCAGCCAAGATCTTCAGGGTGTCCCCCAGCCCCAGCATTTT.

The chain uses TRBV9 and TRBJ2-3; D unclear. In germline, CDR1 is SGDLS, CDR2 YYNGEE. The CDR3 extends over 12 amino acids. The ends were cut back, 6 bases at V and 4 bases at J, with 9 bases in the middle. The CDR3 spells CASTEFADTQYF. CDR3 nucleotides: TGTGCCAGCACCGAATTCGCAGATACGCAGTATTTT.

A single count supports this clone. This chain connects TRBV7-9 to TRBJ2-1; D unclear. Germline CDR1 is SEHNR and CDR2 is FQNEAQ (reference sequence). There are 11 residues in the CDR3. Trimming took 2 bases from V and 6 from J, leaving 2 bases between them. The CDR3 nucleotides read TGTGCCAGCAGCTTAATCAATGAGCAGTTCTTC. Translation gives CASSLINEQFF.

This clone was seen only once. CDR3 protein: CASSLLRDRNTGELFF. CDR3 in DNA: TGTGCCAGCAGCCTCCTACGGGACAGGAACACCGGGGAGCTGTTTTTT. The chain uses TRBV4-2 and TRBJ2-2, with 7 bases identical to TRBD1. The CDR3 has 16 residues. With V trimmed by 4 bases and J by 1 base, 6 bases remained unmatched. Germline values: CDR1 LGHNA, CDR2 YNFKEQ.

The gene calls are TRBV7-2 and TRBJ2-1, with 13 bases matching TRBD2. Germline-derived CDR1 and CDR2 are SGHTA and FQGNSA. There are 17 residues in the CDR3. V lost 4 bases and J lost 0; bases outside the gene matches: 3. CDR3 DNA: TGTGCCAGCAGCTCTCGGACTAGCGGGGGCTCCTACAATGAGCAGTTCTTC. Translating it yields CASSSRTSGGSYNEQFF.

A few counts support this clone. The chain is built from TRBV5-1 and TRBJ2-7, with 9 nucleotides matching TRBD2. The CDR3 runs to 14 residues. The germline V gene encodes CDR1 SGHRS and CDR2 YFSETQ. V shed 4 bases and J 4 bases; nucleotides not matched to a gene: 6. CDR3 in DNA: TGCGCCAGCAGCCCATCGGGACTAGCATACGAGCAGTACTTC. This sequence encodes CASSPSGLAYEQYF.

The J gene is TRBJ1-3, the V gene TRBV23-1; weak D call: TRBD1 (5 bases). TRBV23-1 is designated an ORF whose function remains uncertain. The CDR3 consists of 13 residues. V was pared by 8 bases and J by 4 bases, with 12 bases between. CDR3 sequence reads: CASRGGDGNTIYF. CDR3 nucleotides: TGCGCCAGCCGGGGGGGGGACGGAAACACCATATATTTT.

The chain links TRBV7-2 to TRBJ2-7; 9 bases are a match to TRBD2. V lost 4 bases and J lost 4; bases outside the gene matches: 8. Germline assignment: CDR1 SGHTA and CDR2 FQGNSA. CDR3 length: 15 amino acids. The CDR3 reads CASSSGGRALYEQYF. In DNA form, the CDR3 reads TGTGCCAGCAGCTCAGGCGGGAGGGCCTTGTACGAGCAGTACTTC.

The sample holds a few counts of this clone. The CDR3, as DNA: TGTGCCAGCAGCTTGGTGGATAACACTGAAGCTTTCTTT. Protein sequence: CASSLVDNTEAFF. V is TRBV5-4 and J is TRBJ1-1; D not resolved. Germline V gene sequence: CDR1 SGHNT, CDR2 YYREEE (reference sequence). The CDR3 has 13 amino acids. Trimming removed 0 bases from V and 2 bases from J, with 5 bases in between.

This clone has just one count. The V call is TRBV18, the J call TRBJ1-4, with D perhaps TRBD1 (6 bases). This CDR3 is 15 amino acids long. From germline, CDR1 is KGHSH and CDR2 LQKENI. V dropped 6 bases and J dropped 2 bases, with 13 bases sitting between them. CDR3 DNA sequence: TGTGCCAGCTCCCCAGGCCAGGGGACTAATGAAAAACTGTTTTTT. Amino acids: CASSPGQGTNEKLFF.

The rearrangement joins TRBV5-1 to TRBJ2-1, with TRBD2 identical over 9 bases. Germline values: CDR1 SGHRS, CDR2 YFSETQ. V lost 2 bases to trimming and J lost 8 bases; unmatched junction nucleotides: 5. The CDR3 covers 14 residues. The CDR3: CASSFGTSLDEQFF. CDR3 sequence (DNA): TGCGCCAGCAGCTTCGGGACTAGCCTGGATGAGCAGTTCTTC. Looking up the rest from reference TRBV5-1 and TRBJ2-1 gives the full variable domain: KAGVTQTPRYLIKTRGQQVTLSCSPISGHRSVSWYQQTPGQGLQFLFEYFSETQRNKGNFPGRFSGRQFSNSRSEMNVSTLELGDSALYLCASSFGTSLDEQFFGPGTRLTVL.

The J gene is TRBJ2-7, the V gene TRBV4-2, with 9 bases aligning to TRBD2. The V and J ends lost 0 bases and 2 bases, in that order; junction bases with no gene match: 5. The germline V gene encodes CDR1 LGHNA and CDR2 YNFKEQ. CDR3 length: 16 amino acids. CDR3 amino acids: CASSQDLSGGTYEQYF. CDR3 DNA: TGTGCCAGCAGCCAAGATCTGAGCGGGGGGACCTACGAGCAGTACTTC.

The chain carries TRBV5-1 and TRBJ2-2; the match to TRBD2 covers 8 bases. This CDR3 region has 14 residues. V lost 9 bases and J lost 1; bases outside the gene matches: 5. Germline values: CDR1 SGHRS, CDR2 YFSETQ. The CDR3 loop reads CATRGGQNTGELFF. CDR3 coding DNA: TGCGCCACCCGGGGGGGGCAGAACACCGGGGAGCTGTTTTTT.

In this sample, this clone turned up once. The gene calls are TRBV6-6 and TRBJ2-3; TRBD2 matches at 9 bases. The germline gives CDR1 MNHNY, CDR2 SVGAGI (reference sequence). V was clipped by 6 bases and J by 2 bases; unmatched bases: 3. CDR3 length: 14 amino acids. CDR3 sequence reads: CASRREGPTDTQYF. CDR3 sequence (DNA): TGTGCCAGCAGGCGGGAGGGCCCCACAGATACGCAGTATTTT.

The CDR3 is CASSLRTGWATGELFF. In DNA form, the CDR3 reads TGTGCCAGCAGCCTCAGGACAGGATGGGCAACCGGGGAGCTGTTTTTT. V is TRBV7-2 and J is TRBJ2-2, with 7 bases lining up with TRBD1. V was pared by 5 bases and J by 5 bases, with 11 bases of the junction left unmatched. The V gene's germline CDR1 is SGHTA and CDR2 FQGNSA. The CDR3 runs to 16 residues. The whole variable domain, filled in from reference TRBV7-2 and TRBJ2-2, reads GAGVSQSPSNKVTEKGKDVELRCDPISGHTALYWYRQSLGQGLEFLIYFQGNSAPDKSGLPSDRFSAERTGGSVSTLTIQRTQQEDSAVYLCASSLRTGWATGELFFGEGSRLTVL.

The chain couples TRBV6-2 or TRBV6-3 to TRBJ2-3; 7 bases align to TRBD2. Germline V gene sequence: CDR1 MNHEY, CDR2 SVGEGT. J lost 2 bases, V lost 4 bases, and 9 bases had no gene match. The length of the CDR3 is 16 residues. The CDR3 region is CASSFPVREYTDTQYF. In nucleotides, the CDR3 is TGTGCCAGCAGTTTTCCTGTGCGGGAGTACACAGATACGCAGTATTTT.

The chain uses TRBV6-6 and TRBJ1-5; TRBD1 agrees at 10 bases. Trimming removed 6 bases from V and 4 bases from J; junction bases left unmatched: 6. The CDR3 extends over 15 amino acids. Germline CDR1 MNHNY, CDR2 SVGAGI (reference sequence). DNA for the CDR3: TGTGCCAGCAGATCGAGACAGGGGGCGAATCAGCCCCAGCATTTT. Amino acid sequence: CASRSRQGANQPQHF.

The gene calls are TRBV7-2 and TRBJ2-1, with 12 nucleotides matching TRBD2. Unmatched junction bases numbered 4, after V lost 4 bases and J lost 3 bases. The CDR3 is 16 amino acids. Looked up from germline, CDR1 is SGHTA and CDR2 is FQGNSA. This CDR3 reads CASSSRGLAGYNEQFF. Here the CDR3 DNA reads TGTGCCAGCAGCTCCCGGGGACTAGCGGGCTACAATGAGCAGTTCTTC.

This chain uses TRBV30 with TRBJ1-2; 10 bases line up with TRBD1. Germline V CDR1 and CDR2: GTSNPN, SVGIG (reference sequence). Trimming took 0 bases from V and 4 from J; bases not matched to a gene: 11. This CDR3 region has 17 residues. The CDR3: CAWSVQGQGNLAYGYTF. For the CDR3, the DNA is TGTGCCTGGAGTGTACAGGGACAGGGGAACCTTGCCTATGGCTACACCTTC.

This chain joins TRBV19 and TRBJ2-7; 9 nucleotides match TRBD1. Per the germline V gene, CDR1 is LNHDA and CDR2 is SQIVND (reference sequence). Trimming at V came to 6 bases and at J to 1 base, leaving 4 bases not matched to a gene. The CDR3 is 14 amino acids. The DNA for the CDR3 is TGTGCCAGTAGAGGGACAGGGATTTCCTACGAGCAGTACTTC. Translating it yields CASRGTGISYEQYF.

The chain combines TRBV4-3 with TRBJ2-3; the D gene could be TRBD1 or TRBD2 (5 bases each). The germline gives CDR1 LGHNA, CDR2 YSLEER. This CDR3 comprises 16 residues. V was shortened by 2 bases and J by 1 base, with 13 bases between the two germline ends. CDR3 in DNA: TGCGCCAGCAGCCAAAACCCGGGGCAGGGCACAGATACGCAGTATTTT. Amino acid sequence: CASSQNPGQGTDTQYF.

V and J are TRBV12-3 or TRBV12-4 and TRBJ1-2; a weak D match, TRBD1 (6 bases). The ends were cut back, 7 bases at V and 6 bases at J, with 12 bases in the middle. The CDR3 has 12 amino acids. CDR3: CASNGRGHGYTF. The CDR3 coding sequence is TGTGCCAGCAACGGCCGGGGGCATGGCTACACCTTC.

The CDR3 is CSVDEPGGSYNEQFF. The CDR3 DNA follows: TGCAGCGTTGACGAACCGGGAGGTTCCTACAATGAGCAGTTCTTC. This rearrangement joins TRBV29-1 to TRBJ2-1; 7 bases map to TRBD2. The V and J ends lost 3 bases and 1 base, in that order; junction bases with no gene match: 6. The CDR3 has 15 amino acids. Germline V lookup: CDR1 SQVTM, CDR2 ANQGSEA.

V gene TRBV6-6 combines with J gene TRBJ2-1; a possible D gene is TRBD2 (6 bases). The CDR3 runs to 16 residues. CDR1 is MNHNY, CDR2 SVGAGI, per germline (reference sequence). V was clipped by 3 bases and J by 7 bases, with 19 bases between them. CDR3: CASSYKASDKRNEQFF. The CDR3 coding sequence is TGTGCCAGCAGTTATAAGGCTAGCGACAAGAGGAATGAGCAGTTCTTC.

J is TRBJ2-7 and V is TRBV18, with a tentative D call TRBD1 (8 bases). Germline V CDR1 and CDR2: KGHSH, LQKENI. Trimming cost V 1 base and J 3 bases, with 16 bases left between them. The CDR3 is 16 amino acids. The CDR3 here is CASSPRANRGGYEQYF. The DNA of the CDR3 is TGTGCCAGCTCACCACGGGCGAACAGGGGGGGCTACGAGCAGTACTTC.

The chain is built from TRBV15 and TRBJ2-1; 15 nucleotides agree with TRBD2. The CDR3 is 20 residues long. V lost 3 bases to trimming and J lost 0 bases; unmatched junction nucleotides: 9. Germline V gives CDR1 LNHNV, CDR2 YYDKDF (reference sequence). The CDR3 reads CATSRGLAGGSISSYNEQFF. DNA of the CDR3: TGTGCCACCAGCAGGGGACTAGCGGGAGGCTCGATTAGCTCCTACAATGAGCAGTTCTTC.

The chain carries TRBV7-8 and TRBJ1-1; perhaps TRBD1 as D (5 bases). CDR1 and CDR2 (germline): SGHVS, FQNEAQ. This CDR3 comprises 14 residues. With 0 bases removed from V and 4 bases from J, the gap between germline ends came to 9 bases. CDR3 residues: CASSLALRGTEAFF. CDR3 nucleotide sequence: TGTGCCAGCAGCTTAGCACTTAGGGGCACTGAAGCTTTCTTT.